This T cell receptor beta chain was sequenced in a study of cytomegalovirus exposure and HLA in healthy donors. Study outcomes and limitations: In a later analysis, across HLA loci, associated TCR counts were highest for DRB1, lowest for HLA-C.

It was with 60 Vbeta and 13 Jbeta primers that the PCR ran. The protocol was immunoSEQ multiplex PCR, while the TCRdb copy is restricted to in-frame clones and leaves out a portion. Its listing shows about 140,000 clones. As for this clone: Its antigen is still unknown.

This CDR3 has 14 residues. V was pared by 5 bases and J by 1 base, with 11 bases between. Germline assignment: CDR1 WSHSY and CDR2 SAAADI. The clonotype originates from a male donor in good health and CMV-seronegative. Sequencing input: PBMCs. This rearrangement joins TRBV10-2 to TRBJ1-1; D is possibly TRBD1 (5 bases). This CDR3 is CASSTSGPNTEAFF. The CDR3 region has the DNA TGCGCCAGCAGTACTTCAGGGCCGAACACTGAAGCTTTCTTT.